Listed here are 19 T cell receptor beta chains from one sample, sequenced in a study of response to subunit inactivated influenza vaccine (dated by TCRdb to 2016 to 2019). The library was obtained by RT-PCR. The sample was run on an Illumina HiSeq 2500. TCRdb reprocessed the public reads (quality trimming at Q25 with fastp, clone calling with MiXCR) and kept in-frame beta chains. CDR3 protein sequences are deduplicated, and each keeps its most common genes and DNA. The sample records under 850,000 distinct CDR3 sequences, under 20% of which are singletons. The ten largest clonotypes hold roughly 10% of the sample. The sample consisted of PBMCs from blood, taken roughly 5 days after vaccination. Every receptor here comes from a man aged 45-60 years who received an inactivated influenza vaccine. Donor details come from another sample of the same person, matched by shared clones.

The V call is TRBV12-3 or TRBV12-4, the J call TRBJ2-7; D remains unclear. This CDR3 has 15 residues. V dropped 3 bases and J dropped 1 base, with 13 bases sitting between them. The chain's CDR3 is CASSLQNSASYEQYF. CDR3 DNA: TGTGCCAGCAGTTTGCAGAACAGCGCTTCCTACGAGCAGTACTTC.

The gene calls are TRBV27 and TRBJ1-1, with D perhaps TRBD1 (5 bases). Germline V lookup: CDR1 MNHEY, CDR2 SMNVEV (reference sequence). CDR3 length: 21 amino acids. V was shortened by 4 bases and J by 0 bases, with 30 bases between the two germline ends. CDR3 loop: CASSSLAHLGRAAILNTEAFF. In DNA form, the CDR3 reads TGTGCCAGCAGTTCCTTAGCGCACTTGGGGCGGGCGGCGATCCTGAACACTGAAGCTTTCTTT.

The V call is TRBV7-8, the J call TRBJ2-3; D unclear. The length of the CDR3 is 14 residues. V lost 1 base, J lost 4 bases, and 9 bases lay in between. Germline V gene lookup returns CDR1 SGHVS and CDR2 FQNEAQ. CDR3 DNA sequence: TGTGCCAGCAGCTTAGATATTGGCCCAGATACGCAGTATTTT. Its translation: CASSLDIGPDTQYF.

V is TRBV7-3 and J is TRBJ1-6; 7 positions agree with TRBD1. The V and J ends lost 6 bases and 7 bases, in that order; junction bases with no gene match: 9. The CDR3 consists of 15 residues. The germline gives CDR1 SGHTA, CDR2 FQGTGA. The chain's CDR3 is CASSTSGGWNSPLHF. The DNA for the CDR3 is TGTGCCAGCAGTACATCAGGGGGGTGGAATTCACCCCTCCACTTT.

This clonotype was observed a handful of times. The V and J genes are TRBV4-1 and TRBJ1-1, with 8 nucleotides matching TRBD1. CDR1 and CDR2 from the germline V gene are MGHRA and YSYEKL. The CDR3 has 15 residues. Unmatched junction bases numbered 7, after V lost 6 bases and J lost 1 base. CDR3 sequence: CASRLDRGRNTEAFF. The DNA of the CDR3 is TGCGCCAGCAGGCTCGACAGGGGAAGGAACACTGAAGCTTTCTTT.

V is TRBV7-8 and J is TRBJ1-4; 7 nucleotides agree with TRBD1. Germline values: CDR1 SGHVS, CDR2 FQNEAQ. The trim removed 3 bases at V and 5 bases at J, leaving 3 bases unmatched. This CDR3 comprises 14 residues. The CDR3: CASSFDRANEKLFF. The CDR3 bases are TGTGCCAGCAGCTTCGACAGGGCCAATGAAAAACTGTTTTTT.

This clonotype was detected only a few times. This chain links TRBV18 with TRBJ2-3; 12 nucleotides agree with TRBD1. The J segment lost 7 bases and the V segment lost 4 bases, leaving 9 bases of the junction unmatched. From germline, CDR1 is KGHSH and CDR2 LQKENI. The CDR3 is 16 residues long. CDR3 DNA sequence: TGTGCCAGCTCACAACCGGGACAGGGGGCGCTGAATACGCAGTATTTT. It yields the protein CASSQPGQGALNTQYF.

This clonotype was seen a few times. The rearrangement joins TRBV29-1 to TRBJ2-5; possibly TRBD1 for D (6 bases). Trimming cost V 8 bases and J 1 base, with 11 bases left between them. The CDR3 runs to 12 residues. The germline V gene has CDR1 SQVTM and CDR2 ANQGSEA. In nucleotides, the CDR3 is TGCAGCTACACAGGGATCCAAGAGACCCAGTACTTC. Translation: CSYTGIQETQYF.

This rearrangement joins TRBV20-1 to TRBJ2-3; 8 nucleotides match TRBD1. Unmatched junction bases numbered 7, after V lost 6 bases and J lost 5 bases. The CDR3 sequence is 13 residues long. CDR1 is DFQATT and CDR2 is SNEGSKA in the germline V gene (reference sequence). The CDR3 region is CSATGTGKDTQYF. The CDR3 DNA follows: TGCAGTGCCACCGGGACAGGCAAAGATACGCAGTATTTT.

This clonotype was seen only a few times. CDR3 sequence: CASSDLREGAQPQHF. CDR3 in DNA: TGTGCCAGCAGTGATCTAAGGGAAGGAGCCCAGCCCCAGCATTTT. The genes are TRBV6-4 and TRBJ1-5; D is uncertain. The CDR3 covers 15 residues. The germline V and J ends were trimmed by 3 bases and 7 bases, with 16 bases remaining between them. The germline gives CDR1 MRHNA, CDR2 SNTAGT.

This clonotype has only a few counts. The V gene is TRBV6-2 or TRBV6-3, the J gene TRBJ2-5, with TRBD2 identical over 11 bases. In germline, CDR1 is MNHEY, CDR2 SVGEGT. CDR3 length: 15 amino acids. V lost 4 bases and J lost 5; bases outside the gene matches: 6. The CDR3 nucleotides are TGTGCCAGCAGTTCACCGACTAGCGGGATGGAGACCCAGTACTTC. Translated: CASSSPTSGMETQYF.

This clonotype showed up many times. The rearrangement uses TRBV29-1 and TRBJ2-3; D gene ambiguous. Germline V CDR1 and CDR2: SQVTM, ANQGSEA. The CDR3 runs to 10 residues. V was trimmed by 7 bases and J by 5 bases, leaving 7 bases between them. The CDR3 DNA sequence: TGCAGCGGCTACAGAGATACGCAGTATTTT. Its translation is CSGYRDTQYF.

V gene TRBV12-3 or TRBV12-4 combines with J gene TRBJ2-3; 8 positions agree with TRBD2. Trimming took 7 bases from V and 4 from J; bases not matched to a gene: 10. CDR3 length: 15 residues. This CDR3 reads CASTTGGLASDTQYF. CDR3 DNA sequence: TGTGCCAGCACAACGGGTGGACTAGCATCAGATACGCAGTATTTT.

This clonotype came up many times. The V gene is TRBV7-2, the J gene TRBJ2-3, with D perhaps TRBD1 (6 bases). The germline V gene has CDR1 SGHTA and CDR2 FQGNSA. CDR3 length: 12 amino acids. V was clipped by 7 bases and J by 5 bases, with 10 bases between them. The CDR3 DNA reads as TGTGCCAGCACGAGAGGGGGAGATACGCAGTATTTT. Protein: CASTRGGDTQYF.

This clonotype occurred a few times. The chain is built from TRBV6-2 or TRBV6-3 and TRBJ1-2; a weak D match, TRBD1 (6 bases). This CDR3 is 14 amino acids long. The germline gives CDR1 MNHEY, CDR2 SVGEGT. Trimming removed 2 bases at V and 5 bases at J, with 12 bases between. The CDR3 region is CASSYDWGQYGYTF. The CDR3 coding sequence is TGTGCCAGCAGTTACGACTGGGGGCAATATGGCTACACCTTC.

The chain couples TRBV10-3 to TRBJ2-1; TRBD2 agrees at 10 bases. Germline loops: CDR1 ENHRY, CDR2 SYGVKD. The CDR3 loop spans 16 amino acids. Trimming at V came to 0 bases and at J to 4 bases, leaving 3 bases not matched to a gene. CDR3 in amino acids: CAISESSGRGYNEQFF. The DNA of the CDR3 is TGTGCCATCAGTGAGTCCAGCGGGAGGGGGTACAATGAGCAGTTCTTC.

This clonotype was seen at least ten times. The chain joins TRBV24-1 to TRBJ2-1; 11 nucleotides line up with TRBD2. Germline V gene data show CDR1 as KGHDR and CDR2 as SFDVKD. Trimming cost V 1 base and J 7 bases; bases outside gene matches: 5. This CDR3 spans 16 amino acids. This CDR3 reads CATSDFGIAGGNEQFF. CDR3 in DNA: TGTGCCACCAGTGATTTCGGCATAGCGGGGGGGAATGAGCAGTTCTTC.

This clonotype came up a few times. This chain's CDR3 is CSARDLGRGGRQPQHF. The CDR3 DNA is TGCAGTGCTAGAGACCTCGGCAGGGGCGGACGTCAGCCCCAGCATTTT. J is TRBJ1-5 and V is TRBV20-1, with a tentative D call TRBD1 (6 bases). Germline lookup yields CDR1 DFQATT and CDR2 SNEGSKA (reference sequence). Trimming took off 0 bases at V and 6 bases at J, with 18 bases between the two ends. This CDR3 is 16 amino acids long.

The chain uses TRBV12-3 or TRBV12-4 and TRBJ1-5; D is ambiguous. V lost 5 bases, J lost 2 bases, and 13 bases lay in between. This CDR3 comprises 15 residues. The CDR3 sequence is CASSPRTWGNQPQHF. The CDR3 nucleotides read TGTGCCAGCAGTCCGAGGACTTGGGGCAATCAGCCCCAGCATTTT.